One and the same sample provided the 26 T cell receptor beta chains below, sequenced in a study of identical twins. One entry per CDR3 protein results from TCRdb running MiXCR on the 5' RACE reads. The table records 200,000 to 250,000 distinct CDR3 sequences, roughly 7.5% of them present only once. A further study also used this sample, focusing on yellow fever vaccine responses in identical twins.

Sequencing used memory (CD45RO+) T cells sorted from blood. These receptors all stem from a woman aged 18-29 years in good health.

This chain links TRBV18 with TRBJ2-5; no clear D. CDR1 and CDR2 (germline): KGHSH, LQKENI. V gave up 1 base and J gave up 7 bases, with 13 bases separating them. The CDR3 covers 14 residues. The CDR3 region is CASSPQLDLRTQYF. DNA of the CDR3: TGTGCCAGCTCACCACAGTTGGACCTTAGGACCCAGTACTTC.

This clonotype was detected only a few times. J is TRBJ2-3 and V is TRBV18; D ambiguous. This CDR3 spans 13 amino acids. V was clipped by 4 bases and J by 6 bases, with 11 bases between them. Germline V gene data show CDR1 as KGHSH and CDR2 as LQKENI. The CDR3: CASSLNKWDTQYF. Written as DNA, the CDR3 is TGTGCCAGCTCACTGAACAAGTGGGATACGCAGTATTTT.

This chain links TRBV5-1 with TRBJ1-1; tentative D call: TRBD1 (6 bases). V lost 2 bases and J 0 bases, leaving 11 bases between the germline ends. This CDR3 has 15 amino acids. Germline lookup yields CDR1 SGHRS and CDR2 YFSETQ. CDR3 coding DNA: TGCGCCAGCAGCTTTGGGGGCTCTTTGAACACTGAAGCTTTCTTT. Its translation is CASSFGGSLNTEAFF.

This clonotype was observed a handful of times. The J gene is TRBJ2-7, the V gene TRBV7-2; 12 nucleotides agree with TRBD2. The CDR3 loop spans 15 amino acids. The V gene's germline CDR1 is SGHTA and CDR2 FQGNSA. With V trimmed by 5 bases and J by 7 bases, 9 bases remained unmatched. The CDR3 region is CASSPPTSGSREQYF. The CDR3 region has the DNA TGTGCCAGCAGCCCACCGACTAGCGGGAGTAGGGAGCAGTACTTC. The full variable domain, in which reference TRBV7-2 and TRBJ2-7 provide the parts outside the CDR3, is GAGVSQSPSNKVTEKGKDVELRCDPISGHTALYWYRQSLGQGLEFLIYFQGNSAPDKSGLPSDRFSAERTGGSVSTLTIQRTQQEDSAVYLCASSPPTSGSREQYFGPGTRLTVT.

There are many counts of this clonotype. The chain joins TRBV5-6 to TRBJ1-1; 9 bases agree with TRBD1. In germline, CDR1 is SGHDT, CDR2 YYEEEE. The V and J ends lost 5 bases and 1 base, in that order; junction bases with no gene match: 0. The CDR3 has 13 amino acids. As DNA, the CDR3 is TGTGCCAGCAGGACAGGGGGGAACACTGAAGCTTTCTTT. Residues: CASRTGGNTEAFF. Filled out from reference TRBV5-6 and TRBJ1-1, the complete variable domain reads DAGVTQSPTHLIKTRGQQVTLRCSPKSGHDTVSWYQQALGQGPQFIFQYYEEEERQRGNFPDRFSGHQFPNYSSELNVNALLLGDSALYLCASRTGGNTEAFFGQGTRLTVV.

This clonotype was seen more than once but under ten times. Germline and junction disagree at one end, which may indicate a read error. The genes are TRBV28 and TRBJ1-5, with D hard to call. The CDR3 has 14 amino acids. Per germline, CDR1 MDHEN and CDR2 SYDVKM. CDR3 nucleotide sequence: TGTGCCAGCAGTTTAGTTTCCGGCAATCACCCCCAGCATTTT. This gives the protein CASSLVSGNHPQHF.

Many counts were recorded for this clonotype. The chain couples TRBV29-1 to TRBJ2-1; D perhaps matches TRBD1 (8 bases). The germline CDR1 and CDR2 sequences are SQVTM and ANQGSEA. This CDR3 is 16 amino acids long. V was shortened by 3 bases and J by 12 bases, with 27 bases between the two germline ends. CDR3 residues: CSVEGAGQENPEGQFF. The CDR3 nucleotides read TGCAGCGTTGAGGGAGCGGGACAGGAAAACCCCGAGGGGCAGTTCTTC.

V usage is TRBV20-1 and J usage is TRBJ2-7, with 9 positions matching TRBD1. The CDR3 loop spans 15 amino acids. V lost 0 bases, J lost 2 bases, and 5 bases stayed unmatched. CDR1 is DFQATT and CDR2 is SNEGSKA in the germline V gene (reference sequence). The CDR3 bases are TGCAGTGCTAGAGATCTCGGGACAGGGACCTACGAGCAGTACTTC. It encodes CSARDLGTGTYEQYF.

Many counts were recorded for this clonotype. The rearrangement uses TRBV20-1 and TRBJ2-7, with D perhaps TRBD1 (5 bases). CDR3 length: 14 residues. Trimming pared 6 bases from V and 2 bases from J, leaving 17 bases between. Germline V gives CDR1 DFQATT, CDR2 SNEGSKA (reference sequence). In DNA, the CDR3 is TGCAGTGCCAAAGGGGCCCAATTTACCTACGAGCAGTACTTC. This encodes CSAKGAQFTYEQYF.

There are a few counts of this clonotype. The rearrangement uses TRBV27 and TRBJ1-1; possible D gene TRBD1, 5 bases. The CDR3 length is 14 residues. CDR1 and CDR2 (germline): MNHEY, SMNVEV (reference sequence). Trimming cost V 6 bases and J 1 base, with 12 bases left between them. This CDR3 is CASSHLTENTEAFF. The CDR3 DNA sequence: TGTGCCAGCAGCCATCTGACAGAGAACACTGAAGCTTTCTTT.

This clonotype was counted only a few times. The chain couples TRBV7-2 to TRBJ1-5; possibly TRBD1 for D (5 bases). Germline CDR1 is SGHTA and CDR2 is FQGNSA. This CDR3 spans 15 amino acids. With 6 bases removed from V and 3 bases from J, the gap between germline ends came to 15 bases. This chain's CDR3 is CASRSRGVDNQPQHF. The CDR3 region has the DNA TGTGCCAGCAGGTCTCGGGGGGTTGACAATCAGCCCCAGCATTTT.

This chain connects TRBV18 to TRBJ1-3; D might be TRBD1 (6 bases). The V end lost 3 bases, the J end lost 0 bases, and 9 bases lay between the germline ends. There are 15 residues in the CDR3. Per the germline V gene, CDR1 is KGHSH and CDR2 is LQKENI. CDR3 bases: TGTGCCAGCTCACCTTGGGACACCTCTGGAAACACCATATATTTT. It yields the protein CASSPWDTSGNTIYF.

This chain connects TRBV15 to TRBJ2-1; the D gene is possibly TRBD1 (6 bases). Germline V gene sequence: CDR1 LNHNV, CDR2 YYDKDF (reference sequence). The CDR3 sequence is 11 residues long. The V gene lost 6 bases and the J gene lost 14 bases, with 14 bases spanning the gap. The CDR3 loop is CATRRGSREFF. The CDR3 DNA reads TGTGCCACCAGGAGGGGGAGCAGGGAGTTCTTC.

This clonotype has ten or more counts. The chain uses TRBV15 and TRBJ2-2; D is undetermined. Germline-derived CDR1 and CDR2 are LNHNV and YYDKDF (reference sequence). V lost 3 bases and J lost 6, with 5 bases in between. The CDR3 covers 12 residues. CDR3: CATSSRAGELFF. The CDR3 nucleotides are TGTGCCACCAGCAGTAGGGCCGGGGAGCTGTTTTTT.

Only a few counts were recorded for this clonotype. The chain couples TRBV4-2 to TRBJ1-6; TRBD1 matches 8 bases. Per germline, CDR1 LGHNA and CDR2 YNFKEQ. The CDR3 has 16 residues. Trimming cost V 1 base and J 4 bases; bases outside gene matches: 3. The CDR3 sequence is CASSQVQGVYNSPLHF. The DNA for the CDR3 is TGTGCCAGCAGCCAAGTACAGGGGGTATATAATTCACCCCTCCACTTT.

Relative to its sample, this clonotype is medium-sized. The gene calls are TRBV6-4 and TRBJ2-1, with D uncertain. Trimming shortened V by 5 bases and J by 5 bases, and 10 bases separated the two germline ends. The CDR3 is made up of 13 amino acids. From germline, CDR1 is MRHNA and CDR2 SNTAGT. The chain's CDR3 is CASSPTANNEQFF. As DNA, the CDR3 is TGTGCCAGCAGTCCGACTGCTAACAATGAGCAGTTCTTC.

This clonotype was seen more than once but under ten times. The J gene is TRBJ2-7, the V gene TRBV19; D unclear. This CDR3 contains 14 residues. Germline V CDR1 and CDR2: LNHDA, SQIVND (reference sequence). The V end lost 7 bases, the J end lost 2 bases, and 15 bases lay between the germline ends. Here the CDR3 DNA reads TGTGCCAGTACCCTTGACACAAGACCCTACGAGCAGTACTTC. Amino acid sequence: CASTLDTRPYEQYF.

This clonotype turned up a few times. The chain recombines TRBV5-1 with TRBJ2-5; 11 bases align to TRBD2. There are 16 residues in the CDR3. V gave up 3 bases and J gave up 3 bases; unmatched junction bases: 7. Germline CDR1 reads SGHRS; CDR2 reads YFSETQ. The DNA for the CDR3 is TGCGCCAGCAGCTCCGGTAGCGGGGGGGCGAAAGAGACCCAGTACTTC. It translates to CASSSGSGGAKETQYF.

This clonotype turned up a few times. The gene calls are TRBV2 and TRBJ2-6; 14 positions match TRBD2. V lost 6 bases, J lost 7 bases, and 11 bases stayed unmatched. CDR1 and CDR2 from the germline V gene are SNHLY and FYNNEI. The CDR3 runs 18 residues. CDR3 sequence reads: CASRTSGRAVSEANVLTF. The CDR3 DNA is TGTGCCAGCAGGACTAGCGGGAGGGCCGTCTCTGAAGCCAACGTCCTGACTTTC.

This clonotype was seen a few times. V and J are TRBV27 and TRBJ2-3, with D possibly called TRBD1 or TRBD2 (6 bases each). The CDR3 has 19 amino acids. V lost 5 bases and J lost 3, with 27 bases in between. Germline-derived CDR1 and CDR2 are MNHEY and SMNVEV (reference sequence). The CDR3 DNA reads TGTGCCAGCAGTCTCGCCCCGACAGGCTTGGGACTTATGACAGATACGCAGTATTTT. Protein sequence: CASSLAPTGLGLMTDTQYF.

This clonotype was observed a few times. This rearrangement joins TRBV18 to TRBJ1-2, with 8 bases fitting TRBD1. CDR1 KGHSH and CDR2 LQKENI come from the germline V gene. The CDR3 sequence is 14 residues long. V gave up 4 bases and J gave up 5 bases; unmatched junction bases: 6. CDR3 sequence reads: CASSLRGHVYGYTF. CDR3 coding DNA: TGTGCCAGCTCACTCAGGGGGCACGTGTATGGCTACACCTTC. The complete variable domain, with remaining parts taken from reference TRBV18 and TRBJ1-2, reads NAGVMQNPRHLVRRRGQEARLRCSPMKGHSHVYWYRQLPEEGLKFMVYLQKENIIDESGMPKERFSAEFPKEGPSILRIQQVVRGDSAAYFCASSLRGHVYGYTFGSGTRLTVV.

This chain connects TRBV6-2 or TRBV6-3 to TRBJ2-7; 12 nucleotides match TRBD2. Trimming at V came to 2 bases and at J to 4 bases, leaving 3 bases not matched to a gene. Germline assignment: CDR1 MNHEY and CDR2 SVGEGT. The CDR3 covers 15 residues. CDR3: CASSYTLAGGYEQYF. The CDR3 nucleotides are TGTGCCAGCAGTTACACTCTAGCGGGAGGGTACGAGCAGTACTTC.

In its sample, this clonotype was seen a few times. The chain links TRBV27 to TRBJ2-2; D is unresolved. CDR1 is MNHEY, CDR2 SMNVEV, per germline (reference sequence). CDR3 size: 17 residues. V dropped 0 bases and J dropped 0 bases, with 11 bases sitting between them. The CDR3 DNA reads as TGTGCCAGCAGTTTATCGGGCAGACGTTCGAACACCGGGGAGCTGTTTTTT. Protein sequence: CASSLSGRRSNTGELFF.

This clonotype was counted many times. The J gene is TRBJ2-3, the V gene TRBV6-5; 7 bases line up with TRBD2. V lost 2 bases to trimming and J lost 5 bases; unmatched junction nucleotides: 4. Germline V gives CDR1 MNHEY, CDR2 SVGAGI. This CDR3 comprises 14 residues. Here the CDR3 reads CASSYGGSGDTQYF. For the CDR3, the DNA is TGTGCCAGCAGTTACGGCGGGAGCGGAGATACGCAGTATTTT.

In this sample, this clonotype turned up many times. The chain joins TRBV7-2 to TRBJ2-1; D perhaps matches TRBD1 (6 bases). V lost 4 bases and J 5 bases, leaving 9 bases between the germline ends. Germline assignment: CDR1 SGHTA and CDR2 FQGNSA. The CDR3 is made up of 13 amino acids. As DNA, the CDR3 is TGTGCCAGCAGCTCAAACAGGGACAATGAGCAGTTCTTC. Translated: CASSSNRDNEQFF.

This clonotype was seen a handful of times. The chain recombines TRBV28 with TRBJ2-6; 12 positions match TRBD1. The CDR3 is 18 residues long. After removal of 5 bases from V and 1 base from J, the junction contained 6 bases not matched to a gene. Germline values: CDR1 MDHEN, CDR2 SYDVKM. CDR3 amino acids: CASSPRGQGASGANVLTF. DNA of the CDR3: TGTGCCAGCAGTCCACGGGGACAGGGGGCGTCTGGGGCCAACGTCCTGACTTTC.